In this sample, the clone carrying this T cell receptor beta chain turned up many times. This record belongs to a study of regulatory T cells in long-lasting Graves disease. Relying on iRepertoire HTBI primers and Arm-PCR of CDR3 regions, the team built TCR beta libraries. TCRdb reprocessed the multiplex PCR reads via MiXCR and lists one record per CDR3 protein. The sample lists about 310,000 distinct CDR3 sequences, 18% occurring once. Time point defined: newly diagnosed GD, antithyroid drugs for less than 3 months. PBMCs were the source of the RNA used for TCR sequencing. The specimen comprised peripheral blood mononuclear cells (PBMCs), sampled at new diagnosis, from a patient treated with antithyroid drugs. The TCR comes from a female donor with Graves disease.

The CDR3 nucleotides read TGCGCCAGCAGCTTTCAGACCACTAATGAAAAACTGTTTTTT. Encoded protein: CASSFQTTNEKLFF. This chain joins TRBV5-1 and TRBJ1-4; D is ambiguous. Germline V gene lookup returns CDR1 SGHRS and CDR2 YFSETQ. V lost 2 bases to trimming and J lost 2 bases, with 7 bases between them. The CDR3 extends over 14 amino acids.